Below are 5 T cell receptor beta chains sequenced from a single sample in a study of CD8 T cells in Susac syndrome. It was with random hexamers that roughly 0.45 to 1 ug RNA was reverse transcribed. TCRdb redid the calling of the immunoSEQ multiplex PCR reads with MiXCR, one entry per CDR3 protein. Of around 280,000 distinct CDR3 sequences in the sample, roughly 84% were seen once. Specimen: CD8+ T cells from PBMCs. The origin of the receptors is a human donor with multiple sclerosis.

The chain couples TRBV27 to TRBJ2-1, with a possible D match to TRBD1 (5 bases). The germline CDR1 and CDR2 sequences are MNHEY and SMNVEV (reference sequence). With 5 bases removed from V and 15 bases from J, the gap between germline ends came to 17 bases. The CDR3 is 12 amino acids. CDR3 loop: CASSPPAGNVFF. CDR3 sequence (DNA): TGTGCCAGCAGTCCCCCCGCAGGGAACGTGTTCTTC.

This rearrangement joins TRBV5-4 to TRBJ2-3, with 7 positions matching TRBD2. V trimming: 1 base; J trimming: 2 bases; junction bases outside the gene matches: 7. In germline, CDR1 is SGHNT, CDR2 YYREEE (reference sequence). The CDR3 contains 16 residues. The CDR3 is CASSLRRERPTDTQYF. The DNA for the CDR3 is TGTGCCAGCAGCTTGAGGCGGGAGCGCCCCACAGATACGCAGTATTTT.

The J gene is TRBJ1-1, the V gene TRBV7-9; unclear D gene. The CDR3 covers 14 residues. Trimming left V 5 bases short and J 1 base short, with 11 bases between. In germline, CDR1 is SEHNR, CDR2 FQNEAQ (reference sequence). The CDR3 sequence: CASSPNRSNTEAFF. CDR3 sequence (DNA): TGTGCCAGCAGCCCCAACCGTTCGAACACTGAAGCTTTCTTT.

V usage is TRBV7-6 and J usage is TRBJ2-7; D ambiguous. CDR3 size: 14 residues. Germline V gene data show CDR1 as SGHVS and CDR2 as FNYEAQ. V lost 1 base and J 0 bases, leaving 7 bases between the germline ends. The CDR3 nucleotides read TGTGCCAGCAGCTTAGGGGCAGTCTCCTACGAGCAGTACTTC. As protein: CASSLGAVSYEQYF.

This chain connects TRBV28 to TRBJ2-5, with D unresolved. V lost 6 bases and J lost 4, with 15 bases in between. The CDR3 totals 14 residues. Germline loops: CDR1 MDHEN, CDR2 SYDVKM. The CDR3 sequence is CASRVLAPGETQYF. Here the CDR3 DNA reads TGTGCCAGCAGAGTCCTCGCCCCAGGAGAGACCCAGTACTTC. Full variable domain (outside the CDR3, taken from reference TRBV28 and TRBJ2-5): DVKVTQSSRYLVKRTGEKVFLECVQDMDHENMFWYRQDPGLGLRLIYFSYDVKMKEKGDIPEGYSVSREKKERFSLILESASTNQTSMYLCASRVLAPGETQYFGPGTRLLVL.